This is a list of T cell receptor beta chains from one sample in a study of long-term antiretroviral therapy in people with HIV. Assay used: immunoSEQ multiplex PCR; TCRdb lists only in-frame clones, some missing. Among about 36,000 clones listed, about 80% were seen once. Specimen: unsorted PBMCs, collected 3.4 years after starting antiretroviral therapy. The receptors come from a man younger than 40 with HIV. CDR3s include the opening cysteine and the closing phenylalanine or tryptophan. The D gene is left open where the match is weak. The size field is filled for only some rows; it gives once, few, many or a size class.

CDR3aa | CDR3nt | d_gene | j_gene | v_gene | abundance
CASSPSDSRMNTEAFF | TGCGCCAGCAGCCCTTCGGACAGCAGAATGAACACTGAAGCTTTCTTT | - | TRBJ1-1 | TRBV5-1 | -
CASRGGSGSWNEQFF | TGTGCCAGCAGAGGGGGCAGCGGGAGTTGGAATGAGCAGTTCTTC | - | TRBJ2-1 | TRBV28 | -
CASGEPRVGNEKLFF | TGTGCCAGCGGGGAACCCCGGGTCGGTAATGAAAAACTGTTTTTT | - | TRBJ1-4 | TRBV6-1 | -
CASSYGTGAMNTEAFF | TGTGCCAGCAGTTACGGGACAGGGGCCATGAACACTGAAGCTTTCTTT | TRBD1 | TRBJ1-1 | TRBV6-5 | -
CAWSTPAGAWYEQYF | TGTGCCTGGAGTACCCCCGCCGGGGCGTGGTACGAGCAGTACTTC | - | TRBJ2-7 | TRBV30 | -
CASSFAGGGSTDTQYF | TGTGCCAGCAGCTTCGCGGGAGGGGGTAGCACAGATACGCAGTATTTT | TRBD2 | TRBJ2-3 | TRBV5-6 | once
CASSPTSGRVNEQFF | TGTGCCAGCAGCCCGACTAGCGGGAGGGTCAATGAGCAGTTCTTC | TRBD2 | TRBJ2-1 | TRBV7-2 | -
CAWSVFSAFGTQYF | TGTGCCTGGAGTGTTTTTTCGGCTTTCGGTACGCAGTATTTT | - | TRBJ2-3 | TRBV30 | -
CAWSVGRTTNEKLFF | TGTGCCTGGAGTGTAGGTCGGACAACTAATGAAAAACTGTTTTTT | - | TRBJ1-4 | TRBV30 | few
CASRRPGGETQYF | TGTGCCAGCAGACGACCAGGAGGGGAGACCCAGTACTTC | - | TRBJ2-5 | TRBV6-5 | -
CATSSLRGANTGELFF | TGTGCCACCAGCTCCCTCCGCGGGGCGAACACCGGGGAGCTGTTTTTT | - | TRBJ2-2 | TRBV15 | -
CAWSRQVQNYGYTF | TGTGCCTGGAGCCGACAGGTCCAAAACTATGGCTACACCTTC | - | TRBJ1-2 | TRBV30 | few
CASSPLAGGAYNEQFF | TGTGCCAGCAGTCCACTAGCGGGAGGGGCTTACAATGAGCAGTTCTTC | TRBD2 | TRBJ2-1 | TRBV28 | -
CASSYYGYEQYF | TGTGCCAGCAGTTACTACGGCTACGAGCAGTACTTC | - | TRBJ2-7 | TRBV6-5 | -
CASSLESGHQPQHF | TGTGCCAGCAGTTTGGAAAGCGGCCATCAGCCCCAGCATTTT | - | TRBJ1-5 | TRBV28 | -
CASTLGNSYQPQHF | TGTGCCAGTACCCTAGGGAACAGTTATCAGCCCCAGCATTTT | - | TRBJ1-5 | TRBV19 | -
CASSPSGELQYF | TGTGCCAGCAGTCCTAGCGGGGAATTACAGTACTTC | TRBD2 | TRBJ2-7 | TRBV11-2 | few
CASSARQGIGYEQYF | TGTGCCAGCAGTGCCCGACAGGGAATCGGCTACGAGCAGTACTTC | TRBD1 | TRBJ2-7 | TRBV6-1 | -
CASSRQLGAYEQYF | TGTGCCAGCAGCAGGCAGTTGGGGGCCTACGAGCAGTACTTC | - | TRBJ2-7 | TRBV14 | few
CASSGSPPDNEQFF | TGTGCCAGCAGCGGTTCTCCCCCCGACAATGAGCAGTTCTTC | - | TRBJ2-1 | TRBV7-9 | -
CAISESSGGMNTEAFF | TGTGCCATCAGTGAGTCTTCCGGGGGCATGAACACTGAAGCTTTCTTT | - | TRBJ1-1 | TRBV10-3 | -
CASSFDRKWLTF | TGTGCCAGCAGCTTTGACAGGAAGTGGTTGACCTTC | - | TRBJ1-2 | TRBV7-9 | -
CASSITGYEQYF | TGTGCCAGCAGTATAACAGGGTACGAGCAGTACTTC | - | TRBJ2-7 | TRBV28 | -
CASSLTGDEQYF | TGTGCCAGCAGCTTAACCGGGGACGAGCAGTACTTC | - | TRBJ2-7 | TRBV13 | -
CASSLVPGVGANVLTF | TGTGCCAGCAGCTTAGTTCCTGGGGTCGGGGCCAACGTCCTGACTTTC | - | TRBJ2-6 | TRBV7-9 | -
CASSYGSNQPQHF | TGTGCCAGCAGTTACGGAAGCAATCAGCCCCAGCATTTT | - | TRBJ1-5 | TRBV6-5 | few
CASSEDLATSTDTQYF | TGTGCCAGCAGTGAAGATTTAGCGACTAGCACAGATACGCAGTATTTT | - | TRBJ2-3 | TRBV6-1 | -
CAISGTSGSNEQFF | TGTGCCATCAGTGGGACTAGCGGGAGTAATGAGCAGTTCTTC | TRBD2 | TRBJ2-1 | TRBV10-3 | -
CASSLGLAGYTQYF | TGTGCCAGCAGCTTAGGACTAGCGGGCTATACGCAGTATTTT | TRBD2 | TRBJ2-3 | TRBV7-2 | -
CASSPRGVGELFF | TGTGCCAGCTCACCACGAGGGGTCGGGGAGCTGTTTTTT | - | TRBJ2-2 | TRBV18 | -
CASSVDGGRVEQFF | TGTGCCAGCAGCGTAGATGGGGGGCGGGTTGAGCAGTTCTTC | - | TRBJ2-1 | TRBV9 | -
CASSYSPGISYGYTF | TGTGCCAGCAGTTACTCCCCAGGGATTTCCTATGGCTACACCTTC | - | TRBJ1-2 | TRBV6-5 | -